This T cell receptor (beta chain) was recorded in a study of shared T cell receptors in the human thymus (dated by TCRdb to the early 2020s). A note on the overall study: The study examined how self-reactive, shared T-cell receptor alpha chains are generated in the human thymus.

As concerns this clone: The specificity of this receptor is unknown. Base quality data are lacking; no much larger clone is found one base away.

The germline V gene encodes CDR1 GTSNPN and CDR2 SVGIG (reference sequence). CDR3 length: 14 amino acids, cysteine to phenylalanine. The retained sequence is limited to the CDR3, 42 bases, with the frame set at the first base. V lost 5 bases and J lost 6 bases; the stretch between them is 17 bases long. The library was produced with the immunoSEQ multiplex PCR assay. TCRdb took over this immuneACCESS table, retaining in-frame rearrangements with V and J assigned. Such tables are incomplete; in checked studies, under half of the missing clones stem from an unresolved V gene, and the remainder is unexplained. For this sample the table gives under 850,000 clones, of which roughly 90% were detected only once. Of the sample, over 0.008% falls within the top ten clones. In addition, the sample was reused for a study of human thymus T cells. The second study also describes: Donors were immunologically healthy infants undergoing open corrective cardiac surgery for congenital heart defects in Finland. Thymus tissue was obtained as surgical resects removed during corrective cardiac surgery. V and J gene segment usage appeared biased in both thymic and peripheral blood repertoires. The related research found that thymic TCR repertoires overlapped highly between unrelated individuals. The study used under 10 infant thymus samples plus four related peripheral blood samples to characterize TCR alpha and beta repertoires. Donor ages ranging from roughly 6 to 244 days were recorded, and about six male and a couple of female infants were included in the cohort. Thymocytes were released mechanically from tissue and stored at -70 °C as pellets of 10-30 million cells. Genomic DNA was extracted from frozen cell pellets with a QIAsymphony instrument. The immunoSEQ multiplex PCR assay was used to amplify the TCRB and TCRAD loci from a standardized quantity of quality-controlled genomic DNA. The amplicons covered the V(D)J region and were long enough to include the CDR3 and to identify the V and J genes. Through the commercial immunoSEQ service, the amplicons were sequenced on an Illumina platform. Primer bias and sequencing errors were corrected as previously described, and TCRAD and TCRB were defined on the basis of the IMGT database. The repertoires were analysed using immunoSEQ Analyzer 3.0 and VDJTools for basic statistics, V/J segment usage, diversity estimates, rarefaction and pairwise overlap. Diversity was estimated using the Chao1, ChaoE, Efron-Thisted, Shannon and inverse Simpson indices, and was also estimated on datasets down-sampled to the size of the smallest sample. Repertoire overlap was determined by strict matching of CDR3 nucleotide sequence, V gene and J gene, and Jaccard-based multidimensional scaling clustering was applied. Thymus samples yielded on average approximately 840,000 unique TCRB clonotypes, compared with about 80,000 from blood samples.

Sequenced sample: thymocytes. The chain was built from TRBV30 and TRBJ1-5, with the D gene not clear enough to name. The clonotype comes from a boy in the first two years of life with a congenital heart defect. Donor details come from another sample of the same person, matched by shared clones. The bases read TGTGCCTGGTCCCGCGGGCAGGAGACTCAGCCCCAGCATTTT. It codes for CAWSRGQETQPQHF.